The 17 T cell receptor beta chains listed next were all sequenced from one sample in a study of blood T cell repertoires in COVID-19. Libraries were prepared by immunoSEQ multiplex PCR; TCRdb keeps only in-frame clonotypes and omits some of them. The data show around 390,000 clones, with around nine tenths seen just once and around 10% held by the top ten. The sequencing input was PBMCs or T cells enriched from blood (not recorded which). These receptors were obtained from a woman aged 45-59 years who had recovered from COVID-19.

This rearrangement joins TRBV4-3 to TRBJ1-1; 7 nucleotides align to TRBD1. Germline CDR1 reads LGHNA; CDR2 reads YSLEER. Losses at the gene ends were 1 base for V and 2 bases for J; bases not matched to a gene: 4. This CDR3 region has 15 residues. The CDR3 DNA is TGCGCCAGCAGCCAAGTTCGGGACAGTAACACTGAAGCTTTCTTT. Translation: CASSQVRDSNTEAFF.

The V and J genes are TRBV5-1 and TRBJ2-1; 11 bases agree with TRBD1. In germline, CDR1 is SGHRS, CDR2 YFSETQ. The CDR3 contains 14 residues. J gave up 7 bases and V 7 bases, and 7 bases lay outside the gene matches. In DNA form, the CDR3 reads TGCGCCAGCGCTGGGACAGGGGGGTATAATGAGCAGTTCTTC. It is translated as CASAGTGGYNEQFF.

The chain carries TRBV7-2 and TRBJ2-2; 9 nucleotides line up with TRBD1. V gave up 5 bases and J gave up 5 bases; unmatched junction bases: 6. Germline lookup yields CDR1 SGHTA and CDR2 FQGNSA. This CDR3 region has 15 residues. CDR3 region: CASSLRQGETGELFF. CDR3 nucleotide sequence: TGTGCCAGCAGCCTAAGACAGGGGGAGACCGGGGAGCTGTTTTTT.

The CDR3 nucleotides are TGTGCCAGCAGGGCGGAGAGAGGGAATGAGCAGTTCTTC. Translation: CASRAERGNEQFF. The chain has TRBV2 and TRBJ2-1; possibly TRBD2 for D (5 bases). Germline V lookup: CDR1 SNHLY, CDR2 FYNNEI. The CDR3 loop spans 13 amino acids. V lost 6 bases and J 7 bases, leaving 13 bases between the germline ends.

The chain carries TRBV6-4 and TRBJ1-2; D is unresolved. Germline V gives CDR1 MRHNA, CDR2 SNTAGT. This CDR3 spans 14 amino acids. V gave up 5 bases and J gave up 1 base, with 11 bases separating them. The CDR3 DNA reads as TGTGCCAGCAGTTTCGGAGGCGGTAACTATGGCTACACCTTC. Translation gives CASSFGGGNYGYTF.

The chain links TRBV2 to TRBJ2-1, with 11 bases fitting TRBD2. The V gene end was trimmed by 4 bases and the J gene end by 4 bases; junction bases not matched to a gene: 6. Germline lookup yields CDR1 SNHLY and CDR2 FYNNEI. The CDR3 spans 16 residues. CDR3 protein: CASSGTGTSGYNEQFF. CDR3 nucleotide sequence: TGTGCCAGCAGTGGTACCGGGACTAGCGGATACAATGAGCAGTTCTTC.

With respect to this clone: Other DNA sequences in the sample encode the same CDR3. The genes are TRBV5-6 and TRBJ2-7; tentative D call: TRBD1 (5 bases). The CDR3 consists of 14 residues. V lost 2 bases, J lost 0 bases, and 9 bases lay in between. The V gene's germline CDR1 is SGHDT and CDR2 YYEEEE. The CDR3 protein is CASSFGTGSYEQYF. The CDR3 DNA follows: TGTGCCAGCAGCTTTGGAACAGGCTCCTACGAGCAGTACTTC.

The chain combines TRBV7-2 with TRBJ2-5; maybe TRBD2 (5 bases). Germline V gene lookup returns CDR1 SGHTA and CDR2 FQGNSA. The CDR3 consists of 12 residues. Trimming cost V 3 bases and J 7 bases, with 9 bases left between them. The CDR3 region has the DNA TGTGCCAGCAGCTTCTGGAGCGGGACCCAGTACTTC. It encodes CASSFWSGTQYF.

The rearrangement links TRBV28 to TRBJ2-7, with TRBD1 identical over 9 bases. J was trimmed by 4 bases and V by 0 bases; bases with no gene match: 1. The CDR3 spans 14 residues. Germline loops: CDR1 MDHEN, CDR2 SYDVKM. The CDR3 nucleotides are TGTGCCAGCAGTTTATGGGGACAGGGTTACGAGCAGTACTTC. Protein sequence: CASSLWGQGYEQYF.

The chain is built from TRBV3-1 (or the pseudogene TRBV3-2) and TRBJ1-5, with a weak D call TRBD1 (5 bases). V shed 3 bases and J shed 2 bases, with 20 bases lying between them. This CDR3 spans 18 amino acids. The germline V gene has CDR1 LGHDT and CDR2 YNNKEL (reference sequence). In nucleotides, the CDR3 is TGTGCCAGCAGCCATTGTGTCCCGGGACCGGGAGGCAATCAGCCCCAGCATTTT. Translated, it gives CASSHCVPGPGGNQPQHF.

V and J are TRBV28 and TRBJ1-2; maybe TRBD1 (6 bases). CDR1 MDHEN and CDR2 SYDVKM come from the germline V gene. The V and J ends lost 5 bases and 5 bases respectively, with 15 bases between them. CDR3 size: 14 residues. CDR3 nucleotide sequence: TGTGCCAGCAGTCCTACAGGGATGGGGTATGGCTACACCTTC. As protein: CASSPTGMGYGYTF.

DNA for the CDR3: TGCGCCAGCAGCGAGTCAGACAGTGAGCAGTACTTC. Translated: CASSESDSEQYF. The V gene is TRBV5-1, the J gene TRBJ2-7; tentative D call: TRBD1 (5 bases). Trimming left V 4 bases short and J 7 bases short, with 12 bases between. The CDR3 length is 12 residues. Germline V lookup: CDR1 SGHRS, CDR2 YFSETQ. The full variable domain, in which reference TRBV5-1 and TRBJ2-7 provide the parts outside the CDR3, is KAGVTQTPRYLIKTRGQQVTLSCSPISGHRSVSWYQQTPGQGLQFLFEYFSETQRNKGNFPGRFSGRQFSNSRSEMNVSTLELGDSALYLCASSESDSEQYFGPGTRLTVT.

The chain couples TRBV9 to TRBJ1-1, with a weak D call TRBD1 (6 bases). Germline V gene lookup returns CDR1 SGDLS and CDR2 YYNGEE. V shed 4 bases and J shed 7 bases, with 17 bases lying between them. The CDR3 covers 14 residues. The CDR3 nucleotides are TGTGCCAGCAGCTTATACAGGGTCCCCCTTGAAGCTTTCTTT. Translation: CASSLYRVPLEAFF.

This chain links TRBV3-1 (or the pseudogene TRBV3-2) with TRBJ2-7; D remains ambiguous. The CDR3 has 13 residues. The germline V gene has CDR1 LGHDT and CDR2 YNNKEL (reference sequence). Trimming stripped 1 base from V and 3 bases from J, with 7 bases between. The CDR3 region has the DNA TGTGCCAGCAGCCAAGTTCTTAGCTACGAGCAGTACTTC. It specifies CASSQVLSYEQYF.

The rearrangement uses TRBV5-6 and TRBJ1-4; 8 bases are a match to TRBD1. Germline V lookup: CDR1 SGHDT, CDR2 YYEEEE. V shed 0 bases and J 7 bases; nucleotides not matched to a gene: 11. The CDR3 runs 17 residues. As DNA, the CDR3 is TGTGCCAGCAGCTTGGATCAGGGGGCGTTTCAGCGTGAAAAACTGTTTTTT. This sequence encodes CASSLDQGAFQREKLFF.

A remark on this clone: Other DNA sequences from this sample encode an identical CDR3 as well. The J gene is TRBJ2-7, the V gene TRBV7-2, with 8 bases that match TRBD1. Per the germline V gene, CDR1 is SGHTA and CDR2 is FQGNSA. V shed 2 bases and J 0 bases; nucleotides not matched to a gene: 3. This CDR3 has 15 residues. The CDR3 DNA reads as TGTGCCAGCAGCTTATCAGGGGGCAGCTCCTACGAGCAGTACTTC. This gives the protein CASSLSGGSSYEQYF.

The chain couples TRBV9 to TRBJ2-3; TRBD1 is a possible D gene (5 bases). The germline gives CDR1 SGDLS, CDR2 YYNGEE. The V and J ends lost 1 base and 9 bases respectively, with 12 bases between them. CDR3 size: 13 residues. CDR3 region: CASSVTGGLTQYF. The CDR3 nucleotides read TGTGCCAGCAGCGTAACAGGCGGCTTAACGCAGTATTTT.